This T cell receptor (beta chain) was identified during a study of cytomegalovirus exposure and HLA in healthy donors. Overall study context: The study's early data release held roughly 91 million unique TCRs from HLA-typed donors.

The junction had 7 bases not matched to a gene; V was cut back by 5 bases and J by 1 base. The CDR3 runs 15 residues. The germline V gene has CDR1 SGHTA and CDR2 FQGTGA. Study results and caveats: Analyzed later, most CMV-associated TCR beta chains appeared HLA-restricted. Reports state that TCR beta sequences accurately predicted most subjects' HLA-A and HLA-B alleles. According to the study, roughly 160 TCR beta chains were cytomegalovirus-associated.

A note on this clone: As yet, its antigen is unknown.

13 Jbeta primers and 60 Vbeta primers were used for the PCR. The method was immunoSEQ multiplex PCR; TCRdb's version includes in-frame clones alone and lacks a portion of them. The data show about 120,000 clones, around four fifths seen once. The clonotype was recovered from a human donor in good health. The sequencing sample was made of PBMCs. This sequence joins TRBV7-3 and TRBJ1-1; 7 bases fit TRBD1. The CDR3 spells CASSETGTANTEAFF. For the CDR3, the DNA is TGTGCCAGCAGCGAAACCGGGACAGCGAACACTGAAGCTTTCTTT.